The 12 T cell receptor beta chains presented below share a single source sample, sequenced in a study of CD4 T cells in relation to SARS-CoV-2 and coronaviruses. Antigen specificity for these receptors is unknown. The unexposed donors gave CD4+ T cells in about 2010-2019, prior to COVID-19. The cells were cultured for about 10 days before CD4+ T cells were isolated. Repertoires were generated with immunoSEQ multiplex PCR, while TCRdb's copy carries only in-frame clones and drops some. The data contain about 21,000 clones, 74% of them singletons. Sequencing was performed on CD4+ T cells from PBMCs, cultured in vitro. The receptors here all came from a human donor in good health.

The chain links TRBV21-1 to TRBJ1-5. TRBV21-1 is tagged as a pseudogene. The CDR3 contains 15 residues. The CDR3 loop reads CASSKEDRPSQPQHF. In DNA form, the CDR3 reads TGTGCCAGCAGCAAGGAGGACCGCCCGAGTCAGCCCCAGCATTTT.

V gene TRBV7-2 combines with J gene TRBJ1-1, with 8 bases aligning to TRBD1. There are 15 residues in the CDR3. Germline V gene data show CDR1 as SGHTA and CDR2 as FQGNSA. The junction had 10 bases not matched to a gene; V was cut back by 6 bases and J by 4 bases. Here the CDR3 reads CASRQAPTGATEAFF. The CDR3 region has the DNA TGTGCCAGCAGGCAGGCCCCGACAGGGGCCACTGAAGCTTTCTTT. The variable domain in full, completed from reference TRBV7-2 and TRBJ1-1, reads GAGVSQSPSNKVTEKGKDVELRCDPISGHTALYWYRQSLGQGLEFLIYFQGNSAPDKSGLPSDRFSAERTGGSVSTLTIQRTQQEDSAVYLCASRQAPTGATEAFFGQGTRLTVV.

The chain carries TRBV19 and TRBJ1-1, with TRBD1 as a possible D gene (5 bases). The length of the CDR3 is 13 residues. Germline values: CDR1 LNHDA, CDR2 SQIVND (reference sequence). V lost 7 bases, J lost 0 bases, and 9 bases lay in between. The CDR3, as DNA: TGTGCCAGTATGAGGACATTGAACACTGAAGCTTTCTTT. Amino acids: CASMRTLNTEAFF.

The chain is built from TRBV5-1 and TRBJ2-4; 10 nucleotides agree with TRBD1. Germline V gene lookup returns CDR1 SGHRS and CDR2 YFSETQ. CDR3 length equals 18 residues. The V segment lost 4 bases and the J segment 4 bases; nucleotides outside the gene matches: 14. The CDR3, as DNA: TGCGCCAGCAGCCGCAACCCAACCGGGACAGGGGAGAAAAACATTCAGTACTTC. As protein: CASSRNPTGTGEKNIQYF.

The V and J genes are TRBV7-9 and TRBJ2-1; the match to TRBD2 covers 11 bases. With 3 bases clipped from V and 7 bases from J, the junction kept 8 bases outside the gene matches. The length of the CDR3 is 16 residues. From germline, CDR1 is SEHNR and CDR2 FQNEAQ (reference sequence). DNA for the CDR3: TGTGCCAGCAGCTTGCTAACTAGCGGGAGTTTTAATGAGCAGTTCTTC. This encodes CASSLLTSGSFNEQFF.

V and J are TRBV4-3 and TRBJ1-1, with D perhaps matching TRBD1 (5 bases). The CDR3 is 14 residues long. With 0 bases removed from V and 5 bases from J, the gap between germline ends came to 10 bases. Germline V lookup: CDR1 LGHNA, CDR2 YSLEER. CDR3 residues: CASSQETWGTEAFF. Written as DNA, the CDR3 is TGCGCCAGCAGCCAAGAGACCTGGGGGACTGAAGCTTTCTTT.

The chain employs TRBV5-4 and TRBJ2-7, with D possibly being TRBD1 or TRBD2 (5 bases each). Germline V gives CDR1 SGHNT, CDR2 YYREEE (reference sequence). CDR3 length equals 15 residues. The V end was cut by 2 bases, the J end by 5 bases, with 17 bases between. This CDR3 is CASSFYGMGQDEQYF. DNA for the CDR3: TGTGCCAGCAGCTTTTACGGGATGGGGCAGGACGAGCAGTACTTC.

The chain couples TRBV5-4 to TRBJ1-4; TRBD1 matches at 10 bases. The CDR3 contains 14 residues. CDR1 and CDR2 from the germline V gene are SGHNT and YYREEE (reference sequence). V lost 4 bases, J lost 8 bases, and 5 bases stayed unmatched. The CDR3 DNA follows: TGTGCCAGCAGCCGCGACAGGGGGCCGGAAAAACTGTTTTTT. Protein sequence: CASSRDRGPEKLFF.

This clone is medium-sized in the sample. The chain joins TRBV9 to TRBJ2-3; D is uncertain. The length of the CDR3 is 14 residues. V lost 6 bases and J lost 3, with 14 bases in between. In germline, CDR1 is SGDLS, CDR2 YYNGEE. This chain's CDR3 is CASTESPETDTQYF. CDR3 nucleotides: TGTGCCAGCACCGAGTCCCCCGAAACAGATACGCAGTATTTT. The variable domain in full, completed from reference TRBV9 and TRBJ2-3, reads DSGVTQTPKHLITATGQRVTLRCSPRSGDLSVYWYQQSLDQGLQFLIQYYNGEERAKGNILERFSAQQFPDLHSELNLSSLELGDSALYFCASTESPETDTQYFGPGTRLTVL.

The rearrangement uses TRBV7-2 and TRBJ2-5; TRBD2 matches 12 bases. J was trimmed by 7 bases and V by 1 base; bases with no gene match: 7. CDR1 is SGHTA and CDR2 is FQGNSA in the germline V gene. CDR3 length equals 16 residues. In DNA form, the CDR3 reads TGTGCCAGCAGCTTAGATCCGAGGGGACTAGCGGGGACCCAGTACTTC. It encodes CASSLDPRGLAGTQYF.

The sample holds a few counts of this clone. This chain links TRBV7-9 with TRBJ2-3; 11 positions match TRBD2. V trimming: 3 bases; J trimming: 2 bases; junction bases outside the gene matches: 4. Germline V gives CDR1 SEHNR, CDR2 FQNEAQ (reference sequence). This CDR3 region has 16 residues. The CDR3 DNA is TGTGCCAGCAGCTTCGGGACTAGCGGACTCACAGATACGCAGTATTTT. Translated: CASSFGTSGLTDTQYF.

The rearrangement links TRBV4-3 to TRBJ2-1; 12 bases line up with TRBD2. This CDR3 region has 16 residues. V lost 4 bases to trimming and J lost 10 bases; unmatched junction nucleotides: 11. In germline, CDR1 is LGHNA, CDR2 YSLEER. CDR3 DNA sequence: TGCGCCAGCAGCCTCCTTCCTAGCGGGGGGGCGAAGGAGCAGTTCTTC. Its translation: CASSLLPSGGAKEQFF.